The 32 T cell receptor beta chains listed next were all sequenced from one sample in a study of blood T cell repertoires in COVID-19. Repertoires were generated with immunoSEQ multiplex PCR, while TCRdb's copy carries only in-frame clones and drops some. The sample records just over 150,000 clones, 92% being singletons. The sequenced material came from peripheral blood. Every receptor here comes from a man aged 25-45 years with COVID-19, enrolled during active disease.

The J gene is TRBJ1-5, the V gene TRBV9; D call uncertain. The length of the CDR3 is 13 residues. Germline V gives CDR1 SGDLS, CDR2 YYNGEE. Trimming removed 1 base at V and 3 bases at J, with 5 bases between. The CDR3 region has the DNA TGTGCCAGCAGCGTACTTCCCAATCAGCCCCAGCATTTT. As protein: CASSVLPNQPQHF.

V gene TRBV5-1 combines with J gene TRBJ2-5; the match to TRBD1 covers 9 bases. Trimming took 7 bases from V and 5 from J; bases not matched to a gene: 15. Per the germline V gene, CDR1 is SGHRS and CDR2 is YFSETQ. The CDR3 contains 16 residues. CDR3 sequence (DNA): TGCGCCAGCGCACCCGTGGGGACAGGGTACGGGGAGACCCAGTACTTC. It is translated as CASAPVGTGYGETQYF.

This chain links TRBV27 with TRBJ2-3, with D unresolved. In germline, CDR1 is MNHEY, CDR2 SMNVEV (reference sequence). The CDR3 extends over 19 amino acids. The germline V and J ends were trimmed by 1 base and 0 bases, with 20 bases remaining between them. The CDR3 sequence is CASSLWPSRSGGSTDTQYF. The CDR3 DNA follows: TGTGCCAGCAGTTTATGGCCATCCCGATCGGGTGGGAGCACAGATACGCAGTATTTT.

This chain links TRBV5-1 with TRBJ2-7, with a possible D match to TRBD1 (5 bases). The germline gives CDR1 SGHRS, CDR2 YFSETQ. Trimming shortened V by 4 bases and J by 3 bases, and 17 bases separated the two germline ends. CDR3 length equals 15 residues. The CDR3 reads CASSPDRMGFYEQYF. DNA of the CDR3: TGCGCCAGCAGCCCCGACAGAATGGGGTTCTACGAGCAGTACTTC. The full variable domain, with the rest looked up from reference TRBV5-1 and TRBJ2-7, is KAGVTQTPRYLIKTRGQQVTLSCSPISGHRSVSWYQQTPGQGLQFLFEYFSETQRNKGNFPGRFSGRQFSNSRSEMNVSTLELGDSALYLCASSPDRMGFYEQYFGPGTRLTVT.

This sequence joins TRBV7-3 and TRBJ1-1; D gene ambiguous. CDR1 and CDR2 (germline): SGHTA, FQGTGA. V lost 3 bases, J lost 2 bases, and 7 bases lay in between. The CDR3 extends over 13 amino acids. CDR3 nucleotides: TGTGCCAGCAGCTTGGGGAGTAACACTGAAGCTTTCTTT. Protein sequence: CASSLGSNTEAFF.

This rearrangement joins TRBV18 to TRBJ1-4; D is unclear. The V gene's germline CDR1 is KGHSH and CDR2 LQKENI. The V and J ends lost 5 bases and 4 bases respectively, with 8 bases between them. CDR3 size: 13 residues. This CDR3 is CASSETDNEKLFF. The CDR3 DNA sequence: TGTGCCAGCTCAGAAACAGATAATGAAAAACTGTTTTTT.

The chain carries TRBV5-1 and TRBJ2-7, with D possibly matching TRBD1 (5 bases). Trimming cost V 6 bases and J 6 bases, with 13 bases left between them. Germline loops: CDR1 SGHRS, CDR2 YFSETQ. The CDR3 sequence is 12 residues long. Written as DNA, the CDR3 is TGCGCCAGCAATGTAAGGGGTGGCGAGCAGTACTTC. As protein: CASNVRGGEQYF.

The chain links TRBV6-6 to TRBJ1-5, with 8 nucleotides matching TRBD1. The CDR3 covers 14 residues. The V segment lost 5 bases and the J segment 7 bases; nucleotides outside the gene matches: 7. Germline assignment: CDR1 MNHNY and CDR2 SVGAGI (reference sequence). The CDR3: CASSTGQGDQPQHF. CDR3 coding DNA: TGTGCCAGCAGTACTGGACAGGGAGACCAGCCCCAGCATTTT.

The chain uses TRBV5-1 and TRBJ2-7; D possibly corresponds to TRBD2 (5 bases). Germline-derived CDR1 and CDR2 are SGHRS and YFSETQ. The CDR3 spans 13 residues. Deletions cut 2 bases from V and 5 bases from J, with 11 bases between. The CDR3 loop is CASSFWGAHEQYF. The CDR3 DNA follows: TGCGCCAGCAGCTTCTGGGGAGCCCACGAGCAGTACTTC.

The chain is built from TRBV27 and TRBJ1-6, with a possible D match to TRBD1 (5 bases). CDR1 is MNHEY and CDR2 is SMNVEV in the germline V gene (reference sequence). Trimming pared 2 bases from V and 7 bases from J, leaving 12 bases between. The CDR3 consists of 15 residues. The CDR3 loop reads CASSLTLAGNSPLHF. Written as DNA, the CDR3 is TGTGCCAGCAGTTTAACCTTAGCAGGGAATTCACCCCTCCACTTT.

The chain links TRBV30 to TRBJ2-3; 8 nucleotides line up with TRBD2. The CDR3 spans 16 residues. V shed 4 bases and J 3 bases; nucleotides not matched to a gene: 12. The germline V gene has CDR1 GTSNPN and CDR2 SVGIG (reference sequence). For the CDR3, the DNA is TGTGCCTGGACCAACGGGGGACTAGGGGAAACAGATACGCAGTATTTT. Encoded protein: CAWTNGGLGETDTQYF.

V usage is TRBV2 and J usage is TRBJ1-4, with TRBD1 matching over 8 bases. V lost 7 bases, J lost 5 bases, and 6 bases stayed unmatched. Germline lookup yields CDR1 SNHLY and CDR2 FYNNEI. The CDR3 contains 14 residues. The CDR3 DNA is TGTGCCAGCAAAGGGACAGGTTGGAATGAAAAACTGTTTTTT. Translation gives CASKGTGWNEKLFF. Full variable domain (remainder filled in from reference TRBV2 and TRBJ1-4): EPEVTQTPSHQVTQMGQEVILRCVPISNHLYFYWYRQILGQKVEFLVSFYNNEISEKSEIFDDQFSVERPDGSNFTLKIRSTKLEDSAMYFCASKGTGWNEKLFFGSGTQLSVL.

This chain joins TRBV2 and TRBJ2-7; unclear D gene. The CDR3 contains 11 residues. Germline CDR1 reads SNHLY; CDR2 reads FYNNEI. V lost 6 bases, J lost 3 bases, and 6 bases lay in between. Written as DNA, the CDR3 is TGTGCCAGCAGGGGCTTCTACGAGCAGTACTTC. It is translated as CASRGFYEQYF.

This clone showed up just once. The chain joins TRBV19 to TRBJ1-1; TRBD1 agrees at 7 bases. Germline V gene data show CDR1 as LNHDA and CDR2 as SQIVND (reference sequence). The CDR3 has 13 residues. The J segment lost 1 base and the V segment lost 10 bases, leaving 6 bases of the junction unmatched. CDR3 nucleotide sequence: TGTGCCATTCAGGACAGGCCGAACACTGAAGCTTTCTTT. It is translated as CAIQDRPNTEAFF.

V and J are TRBV5-1 and TRBJ1-4, with D possibly matching TRBD1 (5 bases). V lost 0 bases to trimming and J lost 2 bases, with 8 bases between them. The CDR3 loop spans 15 amino acids. Looked up from germline, CDR1 is SGHRS and CDR2 is YFSETQ. The CDR3, as DNA: TGCGCCAGCAGCTTGGCCTCAGGGACTAATGAAAAACTGTTTTTT. It codes for CASSLASGTNEKLFF.

The chain couples TRBV7-3 to TRBJ2-2; D is possibly TRBD1 (6 bases). Germline CDR1 and CDR2: SGHTA and FQGTGA. Trimming stripped 5 bases from V and 7 bases from J, with 26 bases between. CDR3 length equals 18 residues. The CDR3 DNA is TGTGCCAGCAGCCTGAGGGGGACCCCGCAGAAAAAAGACGGGGAGCTGTTTTTT. This translates into CASSLRGTPQKKDGELFF.

This clone was seen a single time. The chain has TRBV5-6 and TRBJ2-1; 8 positions agree with TRBD2. CDR1 and CDR2 from the germline V gene are SGHDT and YYEEEE. Trimming at V came to 7 bases and at J to 5 bases, leaving 5 bases not matched to a gene. The CDR3 runs 13 residues. The DNA of the CDR3 is TGTGCCAGCGCGTTAGCGGGACACAATGAGCAGTTCTTC. Protein product: CASALAGHNEQFF. The whole variable domain, filled in from reference TRBV5-6 and TRBJ2-1, reads DAGVTQSPTHLIKTRGQQVTLRCSPKSGHDTVSWYQQALGQGPQFIFQYYEEEERQRGNFPDRFSGHQFPNYSSELNVNALLLGDSALYLCASALAGHNEQFFGPGTRLTVL.

The rearrangement joins TRBV27 to TRBJ1-1; tentatively, D is TRBD1 (5 bases). V lost 3 bases and J lost 4, with 9 bases in between. This CDR3 is built from 13 residues. The germline gives CDR1 MNHEY, CDR2 SMNVEV (reference sequence). The chain's CDR3 is CASSFGGTTEAFF. Here the CDR3 DNA reads TGTGCCAGCAGTTTCGGGGGTACCACTGAAGCTTTCTTT.

V usage is TRBV7-9 and J usage is TRBJ1-1; 8 bases fit TRBD1. Germline CDR1 and CDR2: SEHNR and FQNEAQ (reference sequence). The CDR3 is 17 amino acids. V lost 1 base and J lost 3; bases outside the gene matches: 10. CDR3 sequence (DNA): TGTGCCAGCAGCTTAGGGACAGGGTTGTGGGGAGACACTGAAGCTTTCTTT. Translating gives CASSLGTGLWGDTEAFF.

The chain uses TRBV3-1 (or the pseudogene TRBV3-2) and TRBJ2-1; tentative D call: TRBD2 (5 bases). This CDR3 contains 16 residues. V was pared by 4 bases and J by 4 bases, with 17 bases between. CDR1 and CDR2 (germline): LGHDT, YNNKEL (reference sequence). The CDR3 region has the DNA TGTGCCAGCAGCCGCAAGATTTTCGGGGTTTACAATGAGCAGTTCTTC. This translates into CASSRKIFGVYNEQFF.

The chain uses TRBV10-3 and TRBJ2-2, with TRBD2 matching over 7 bases. CDR3 length equals 17 residues. The V segment lost 4 bases and the J segment 4 bases; nucleotides outside the gene matches: 12. The germline V gene encodes CDR1 ENHRY and CDR2 SYGVKD. This CDR3 is CAISGPSGGSSTGELFF. The CDR3 coding sequence is TGTGCCATCAGTGGCCCCTCGGGGGGAAGCTCCACCGGGGAGCTGTTTTTT.

The rearrangement joins TRBV5-1 to TRBJ2-3, with a tentative D call TRBD1 (5 bases). This CDR3 spans 14 amino acids. The germline V gene encodes CDR1 SGHRS and CDR2 YFSETQ. Trimming removed 5 bases from V and 3 bases from J, with 13 bases in between. The CDR3: CASRSGPPTDTQYF. The CDR3 DNA reads TGCGCCAGCAGGTCAGGGCCCCCTACAGATACGCAGTATTTT.

The rearrangement links TRBV7-2 to TRBJ1-2; D possibly corresponds to TRBD1 (5 bases). Germline lookup yields CDR1 SGHTA and CDR2 FQGNSA. V was cut by 2 bases and J by 5 bases, with 15 bases left in between. The CDR3 totals 15 residues. The CDR3 loop is CASSLYGVQAYGYTF. The DNA of the CDR3 is TGTGCCAGCAGCTTATATGGAGTACAGGCATATGGCTACACCTTC. The complete variable domain, with remaining parts taken from reference TRBV7-2 and TRBJ1-2, reads GAGVSQSPSNKVTEKGKDVELRCDPISGHTALYWYRQSLGQGLEFLIYFQGNSAPDKSGLPSDRFSAERTGGSVSTLTIQRTQQEDSAVYLCASSLYGVQAYGYTFGSGTRLTVV.

The chain recombines TRBV15 with TRBJ1-6, with 9 bases lining up with TRBD1. The CDR3 totals 14 residues. V lost 8 bases to trimming and J lost 9 bases; unmatched junction nucleotides: 8. The germline V gene has CDR1 LNHNV and CDR2 YYDKDF (reference sequence). The CDR3 DNA follows: TGTGCCACCCGACGGGACAGGGTATTTTCACCCCTCCACTTT. This sequence encodes CATRRDRVFSPLHF.

This sequence joins TRBV7-8 and TRBJ2-1; a weak D match, TRBD2 (6 bases). Germline V CDR1 and CDR2: SGHVS, FQNEAQ. Trimming cost V 4 bases and J 6 bases, with 19 bases left between them. The CDR3 is 16 amino acids. The CDR3 sequence: CASSSDSSAPPNEQFF. Here the CDR3 DNA reads TGTGCCAGCAGCTCCGATTCTAGCGCCCCACCCAATGAGCAGTTCTTC.

This clone has only one observation. The V and J genes are TRBV20-1 and TRBJ2-1, with D tentatively TRBD2 (5 bases). CDR3 length equals 14 residues. The V gene's germline CDR1 is DFQATT and CDR2 SNEGSKA (reference sequence). Trimming left V 3 bases short and J 4 bases short, with 13 bases between. Here the CDR3 reads CSASRLALYNEQFF. For the CDR3, the DNA is TGCAGTGCTAGTAGGCTAGCACTGTACAATGAGCAGTTCTTC.

J is TRBJ1-5 and V is TRBV5-4; D possibly corresponds to TRBD1 (5 bases). The V end lost 0 bases, the J end lost 6 bases, and 19 bases lay between the germline ends. The CDR3 consists of 17 residues. CDR1 is SGHNT and CDR2 is YYREEE in the germline V gene (reference sequence). The chain's CDR3 is CASSLARSGPFIQPQHF. The CDR3 DNA is TGTGCCAGCAGCTTGGCCAGGTCAGGGCCTTTCATTCAGCCCCAGCATTTT. Full variable domain (rest looked up from reference TRBV5-4 and TRBJ1-5): ETGVTQSPTHLIKTRGQQVTLRCSSQSGHNTVSWYQQALGQGPQFIFQYYREEENGRGNFPPRFSGLQFPNYSSELNVNALELDDSALYLCASSLARSGPFIQPQHFGDGTRLSIL.

This clone was observed a single time. The V gene is TRBV28, the J gene TRBJ2-7, with 12 bases matching TRBD2. Germline CDR1 and CDR2: MDHEN and SYDVKM. V lost 9 bases, J lost 8 bases, and 8 bases stayed unmatched. The CDR3 sequence is 13 residues long. The CDR3 is CASVSGLAGKQYF. The CDR3 coding sequence is TGTGCCAGTGTTTCGGGACTAGCGGGCAAGCAGTACTTC.

The chain links TRBV7-2 to TRBJ1-2; D is perhaps TRBD1 (6 bases). Trimming cost V 1 base and J 5 bases, with 14 bases left between them. Germline-derived CDR1 and CDR2 are SGHTA and FQGNSA. The CDR3 runs 15 residues. The CDR3, as DNA: TGTGCCAGCAGCTTAGAAGCAGGGGCGAAGTATGGCTACACCTTC. Translation: CASSLEAGAKYGYTF.

The chain uses TRBV27 and TRBJ2-1; 8 positions match TRBD2. Germline lookup yields CDR1 MNHEY and CDR2 SMNVEV (reference sequence). This CDR3 region has 15 residues. Trimming took 8 bases from V and 9 from J; bases not matched to a gene: 15. In DNA, the CDR3 is TGTGCCAGCGCACTTTCGAGCGGGAGAAGTGCTGAGCAGTTCTTC. Protein sequence: CASALSSGRSAEQFF.

The rearrangement links TRBV24-1 to TRBJ1-1, with D perhaps TRBD1 (6 bases). CDR1 and CDR2 from the germline V gene are KGHDR and SFDVKD. This CDR3 comprises 14 residues. Trimming shortened V by 7 bases and J by 0 bases, and 11 bases separated the two germline ends. CDR3 nucleotides: TGTGCCACCAGAGGGGGGGTACTGAACACTGAAGCTTTCTTT. Translating gives CATRGGVLNTEAFF.

The chain joins TRBV18 to TRBJ1-1; D remains unclear. Per germline, CDR1 KGHSH and CDR2 LQKENI. V lost 3 bases and J 0 bases, leaving 5 bases between the germline ends. The CDR3 has 13 amino acids. This CDR3 reads CASSPPVNTEAFF. DNA of the CDR3: TGTGCCAGCTCACCCCCGGTGAACACTGAAGCTTTCTTT. Combining the CDR3 with reference TRBV18 and TRBJ1-1 gives the whole variable domain NAGVMQNPRHLVRRRGQEARLRCSPMKGHSHVYWYRQLPEEGLKFMVYLQKENIIDESGMPKERFSAEFPKEGPSILRIQQVVRGDSAAYFCASSPPVNTEAFFGQGTRLTVV.